This is a list of T cell receptor beta chains from one sample in a study of long-term antiretroviral therapy in people with HIV. The method was immunoSEQ multiplex PCR; TCRdb's version includes in-frame clones alone and lacks a portion of them. Of around 13,000 clones in the sample, 75% to 90% were seen once. Sequenced material: unsorted PBMCs, taken 3.2 years before starting antiretroviral therapy. Every receptor here comes from a man in his forties with HIV. CDR3s leave out the opening cysteine and the closing phenylalanine or tryptophan. D genes are given only for firm matches.

V: TRBV10-3
D: .
J: TRBJ1-2
CDR3: AIWGDGYT

V: TRBV7-8
D: .
J: TRBJ1-2
CDR3: ASSLGPTGGYT

V: TRBV11-2
D: .
J: TRBJ1-1
CDR3: ASSQHLTEAF

V: TRBV5-4
D: TRBD1
J: TRBJ2-1
CDR3: ASSPGTVPRVDEQF

V: TRBV10-2
D: .
J: TRBJ1-2
CDR3: ASSLKGTGGYT

V: TRBV5-4
D: .
J: TRBJ2-1
CDR3: ASSSGGPGTAVPREQF

V: TRBV10-3
D: .
J: TRBJ2-7
CDR3: AISEGNEQY

V: TRBV7-9
D: TRBD1
J: TRBJ1-4
CDR3: ASSPRGGEGANEKLF

V: TRBV11-2
D: TRBD2
J: TRBJ2-3
CDR3: ASSQQLAGDRDTQY

V: TRBV6-5
D: .
J: TRBJ1-5
CDR3: ASSYSRGAQPQH

V: TRBV7-8
D: .
J: TRBJ2-1
CDR3: ASSLELGGGEQF

V: TRBV6-1
D: .
J: TRBJ1-2
CDR3: ASTKDNNYGYT

V: TRBV15
D: .
J: TRBJ1-4
CDR3: ATSRDLSVTNEKLF

V: TRBV7-8
D: .
J: TRBJ1-1
CDR3: ASSLASTSSTEAF

V: TRBV10-3
D: TRBD1
J: TRBJ2-7
CDR3: AISEGDRVRHEQY

V: TRBV4-2
D: .
J: TRBJ1-5
CDR3: ASSQGDQPQH

V: TRBV12-5
D: TRBD1
J: TRBJ1-1
CDR3: ASARTGSTEAF

V: TRBV27
D: TRBD2
J: TRBJ2-7
CDR3: ASTRTSGRHFSYEQY

V: TRBV6-6
D: .
J: TRBJ2-1
CDR3: ASSFYRANNEQF

V: TRBV27
D: TRBD1
J: TRBJ2-2
CDR3: ASSTLRTGNTGELF

V: TRBV2
D: TRBD1
J: TRBJ1-4
CDR3: ASSHTGGDEKLF

V: TRBV5-1
D: .
J: TRBJ2-1
CDR3: ASSSLQGRTKGGYNEQF

V: TRBV4-2
D: .
J: TRBJ2-1
CDR3: ASSLAGTSYNEQF

V: TRBV5-1
D: TRBD1
J: TRBJ1-1
CDR3: ASSDRQGKNTEAF

V: TRBV25-1
D: .
J: TRBJ2-3
CDR3: ASKAQTDTQY

V: TRBV9
D: .
J: TRBJ1-1
CDR3: ASSVGRLTEAF

V: TRBV4-2
D: .
J: TRBJ2-7
CDR3: ASSQADRPYEQY

V: TRBV6-6
D: .
J: TRBJ2-2
CDR3: ASSYSRGRNTGELF

V: TRBV7-2
D: TRBD2
J: TRBJ2-3
CDR3: ASSISGGDTDTQY

V: TRBV4-1
D: TRBD1
J: TRBJ2-1
CDR3: ASSRLRGQNYNEQF

V: TRBV5-1
D: TRBD2
J: TRBJ2-5
CDR3: ASSLGLAGPETQY

V: TRBV19
D: TRBD1
J: TRBJ2-1
CDR3: ASSMGQGREQF

V: TRBV2
D: .
J: TRBJ1-5
CDR3: ASSERDGHQH

V: TRBV5-1
D: .
J: TRBJ1-1
CDR3: ASSSQGNTEAF

V: TRBV11-2
D: TRBD1
J: TRBJ1-2
CDR3: ASSLGETGGGYT

V: TRBV12-5
D: .
J: TRBJ1-6
CDR3: ASGLGNNSPLH

V: TRBV4-1
D: .
J: TRBJ1-4
CDR3: ASSQLAVSNEKLF

V: TRBV27
D: TRBD1
J: TRBJ1-2
CDR3: ASSFSRDSLYGYT

V: TRBV6-5
D: .
J: TRBJ2-1
CDR3: ASSYTNSNEQF

V: TRBV6-1
D: .
J: TRBJ1-2
CDR3: ASSERGGYGYT

V: TRBV4-2
D: .
J: TRBJ2-1
CDR3: ASSQEGQALNNEQF

V: TRBV19
D: .
J: TRBJ1-6
CDR3: ASSIGAGGGSPLH

V: TRBV7-9
D: TRBD1
J: TRBJ2-7
CDR3: ASSLDRGRSEQY

V: TRBV5-4
D: .
J: TRBJ2-7
CDR3: ASSSAGTKTYEQY